These 21 T cell receptor beta chains were all obtained from the same sample, sequenced in a study of T cells in tuberculosis. Libraries were prepared by immunoSEQ multiplex PCR; TCRdb keeps only in-frame clonotypes and omits some of them. The sample has about 43,000 clones, 90% to 95% seen once. Sequencing was done on a sample of PBMCs. The receptors stem from a donor aged 5 to 30 with latent tuberculosis or without tuberculosis infection. Some clones in this sample may be carry-over from other donors' samples.

The J gene is TRBJ2-3, the V gene TRBV11-1, with 11 bases aligning to TRBD2. This CDR3 spans 18 amino acids. V dropped 4 bases and J dropped 0; count of bases not matched to a gene: 9. From germline, CDR1 is SGHAT and CDR2 FQDESV (reference sequence). The CDR3 region has the DNA TGTGCCAGCAGCTCCGGGACTAGCGGTATAGGGAGCACAGATACGCAGTATTTT. It yields the protein CASSSGTSGIGSTDTQYF.

The V and J genes are TRBV5-6 and TRBJ1-1; TRBD1 matches at 8 bases. After removal of 5 bases from V and 4 bases from J, the junction contained 10 bases not matched to a gene. CDR3 length: 15 amino acids. Germline assignment: CDR1 SGHDT and CDR2 YYEEEE. This chain's CDR3 is CASSGRGRKGTEAFF. CDR3 bases: TGTGCCAGCAGTGGCAGGGGGCGGAAAGGCACTGAAGCTTTCTTT.

The chain uses TRBV13 and TRBJ2-2; perhaps TRBD1 as D (6 bases). Germline assignment: CDR1 PRHDT and CDR2 FYEKMQ (reference sequence). The CDR3 covers 15 residues. Between the trimmed V and J ends, which lost 8 bases and 1 base, there was a span of 14 bases. The CDR3 loop is CASLTWGLNTGELFF. The CDR3 bases are TGTGCCAGCCTCACATGGGGGCTGAACACCGGGGAGCTGTTTTTT.

J is TRBJ2-5 and V is TRBV7-2; possibly TRBD2 for D (6 bases). Germline CDR1 reads SGHTA; CDR2 reads FQGNSA. The CDR3 extends over 15 amino acids. V lost 5 bases and J lost 1, with 14 bases in between. CDR3 DNA sequence: TGTGCCAGCAGCCAGGCGGGGCGCTCCCAAGAGACCCAGTACTTC. This sequence encodes CASSQAGRSQETQYF.

The chain couples TRBV7-3 to TRBJ2-2; perhaps TRBD1 as D (6 bases). In germline, CDR1 is SGHTA, CDR2 FQGTGA. The CDR3 covers 14 residues. Trimming stripped 7 bases from V and 4 bases from J, with 13 bases between. CDR3 DNA sequence: TGTGCCAGCAACTCGGGCAGGGGCACCGGGGAGCTGTTTTTT. Translation gives CASNSGRGTGELFF.

This chain links TRBV6-5 with TRBJ1-5, with TRBD1 identical over 8 bases. V trimming: 6 bases; J trimming: 4 bases; junction bases outside the gene matches: 2. The CDR3 covers 13 residues. The germline gives CDR1 MNHEY, CDR2 SVGAGI. This chain's CDR3 is CASSRTGNQPQHF. CDR3 bases: TGTGCCAGCAGCCGGACAGGGAATCAGCCCCAGCATTTT.

The genes are TRBV4-1 and TRBJ2-7; a possible D gene is TRBD2 (5 bases). V dropped 2 bases and J dropped 3 bases, with 14 bases sitting between them. There are 15 residues in the CDR3. Per germline, CDR1 MGHRA and CDR2 YSYEKL. CDR3 region: CASSQLVSGNYEQYF. The CDR3 DNA sequence: TGCGCCAGCAGCCAACTCGTGAGCGGAAACTACGAGCAGTACTTC.

The V call is TRBV7-8, the J call TRBJ2-7, with 13 nucleotides matching TRBD2. This CDR3 is built from 21 residues. The ends lost 3 bases at V and 3 bases at J; junction bases unmatched: 20. Looked up from germline, CDR1 is SGHVS and CDR2 is FQNEAQ. Here the CDR3 reads CASSLARVDRTSGSPDYEQYF. CDR3 DNA: TGTGCCAGCAGCTTGGCCCGAGTGGATAGGACTAGCGGGAGTCCCGACTACGAGCAGTACTTC.

CDR3 in amino acids: CAIRTGGGRPSGNTIYF. CDR3 coding DNA: TGTGCCATCAGAACAGGGGGCGGAAGACCCTCTGGAAACACCATATATTTT. The V call is TRBV10-3, the J call TRBJ1-3; 9 bases are shared with TRBD1. This CDR3 contains 17 residues. Germline V lookup: CDR1 ENHRY, CDR2 SYGVKD. The J segment lost 0 bases and the V segment lost 6 bases, leaving 9 bases of the junction unmatched.

V gene TRBV28 combines with J gene TRBJ1-5; 7 nucleotides align to TRBD1. The CDR3 contains 16 residues. CDR1 and CDR2 (germline): MDHEN, SYDVKM. The V segment lost 5 bases and the J segment 0 bases; nucleotides outside the gene matches: 7. The chain's CDR3 is CASSLPGQYSNQPQHF. In nucleotides, the CDR3 is TGTGCCAGCAGTCTGCCGGGACAGTATAGCAATCAGCCCCAGCATTTT.

This chain connects TRBV9 to TRBJ2-2; 9 positions agree with TRBD2. Germline trimming cut 3 bases from V and 1 base from J; bases unmatched to any gene: 4. The CDR3 sequence is 16 residues long. Germline loops: CDR1 SGDLS, CDR2 YYNGEE. The CDR3 coding sequence is TGTGCCAGCAGCGCACGACTAGCGGAGAACACCGGGGAGCTGTTTTTT. It yields the protein CASSARLAENTGELFF. The variable domain in full, with the rest retrieved from reference TRBV9 and TRBJ2-2, is DSGVTQTPKHLITATGQRVTLRCSPRSGDLSVYWYQQSLDQGLQFLIQYYNGEERAKGNILERFSAQQFPDLHSELNLSSLELGDSALYFCASSARLAENTGELFFGEGSRLTVL.

The chain employs TRBV19 and TRBJ2-1, with 11 bases that match TRBD2. The CDR3 totals 17 residues. V dropped 6 bases and J dropped 0; count of bases not matched to a gene: 7. Germline V lookup: CDR1 LNHDA, CDR2 SQIVND (reference sequence). The chain's CDR3 is CASSGTSGPSSYNEQFF. CDR3 nucleotides: TGTGCCAGTAGCGGGACTAGCGGTCCGAGCTCCTACAATGAGCAGTTCTTC. The complete variable domain, with remaining parts taken from reference TRBV19 and TRBJ2-1, reads DGGITQSPKYLFRKEGQNVTLSCEQNLNHDAMYWYRQDPGQGLRLIYYSQIVNDFQKGDIAEGYSVSREKKESFPLTVTSAQKNPTAFYLCASSGTSGPSSYNEQFFGPGTRLTVL.

The chain recombines TRBV11-2 with TRBJ2-7; perhaps TRBD2 as D (6 bases). With 1 base removed from V and 0 bases from J, the gap between germline ends came to 13 bases. Germline V lookup: CDR1 SGHAT, CDR2 FQNNGV. There are 16 residues in the CDR3. CDR3 coding DNA: TGTGCCAGCAGCTTAGTACTATGGGACTTCTCCTACGAGCAGTACTTC. Translating gives CASSLVLWDFSYEQYF.

The V call is TRBV7-2, the J call TRBJ2-5; 7 bases line up with TRBD2. Germline V lookup: CDR1 SGHTA, CDR2 FQGNSA. The trim removed 0 bases at V and 4 bases at J, leaving 2 bases unmatched. The CDR3 sequence is 14 residues long. The CDR3 coding sequence is TGTGCCAGCAGCTTAGCGGGAGGGCCAGAGACCCAGTACTTC. Translating gives CASSLAGGPETQYF.

V and J are TRBV11-3 and TRBJ2-6; 9 positions agree with TRBD1. CDR3 length equals 17 residues. Germline trimming cut 5 bases from V and 4 bases from J; bases unmatched to any gene: 9. Germline V gene lookup returns CDR1 SGHNT and CDR2 YENEEA. The chain's CDR3 is CASSPGQGISGANVLTF. The DNA of the CDR3 is TGTGCCAGCAGCCCGGGACAGGGTATTTCAGGGGCCAACGTCCTGACTTTC.

This chain links TRBV7-8 with TRBJ2-7; D is ambiguous. This CDR3 contains 13 residues. The V and J ends lost 4 bases and 9 bases respectively, with 16 bases between them. Per germline, CDR1 SGHVS and CDR2 FQNEAQ. CDR3 residues: CASSSTSEDVQYF. CDR3 sequence (DNA): TGTGCCAGCAGCTCGACCTCAGAGGATGTGCAGTACTTC.

Here the CDR3 reads CASRTLAGSTDTQYF. CDR3 sequence (DNA): TGTGCCAGCAGGACGTTAGCGGGGAGCACAGATACGCAGTATTTT. The chain carries TRBV2 and TRBJ2-3; the match to TRBD2 covers 8 bases. The CDR3 contains 15 residues. CDR1 and CDR2 (germline): SNHLY, FYNNEI. V gave up 6 bases and J gave up 0 bases; unmatched junction bases: 5.

This chain links TRBV10-3 with TRBJ2-7; D unclear. The CDR3 totals 14 residues. Germline V lookup: CDR1 ENHRY, CDR2 SYGVKD. V lost 0 bases and J lost 4, with 10 bases in between. Here the CDR3 DNA reads TGTGCCATCAGTGAGTCTACAAATATGTACGAGCAGTACTTC. It specifies CAISESTNMYEQYF.

The rearrangement uses TRBV7-7 and TRBJ2-7, with D possibly TRBD2 on 5 matching bases. This CDR3 spans 14 amino acids. CDR1 and CDR2 (germline): SSHAT, FNYEAQ (reference sequence). V gave up 5 bases and J gave up 3 bases, with 14 bases separating them. CDR3 amino acids: CASSPGPEGYEQYF. The DNA for the CDR3 is TGTGCCAGCAGCCCCGGGCCCGAGGGCTACGAGCAGTACTTC.

This clone occurred once. The V gene is TRBV5-1, the J gene TRBJ2-1; 10 bases align to TRBD2. This CDR3 has 15 amino acids. CDR1 is SGHRS, CDR2 YFSETQ, per germline. J was trimmed by 5 bases and V by 1 base; bases with no gene match: 3. The CDR3 DNA is TGCGCCAGCAGCTTGACTAGCGGGAATAACAATGAGCAGTTCTTC. Protein: CASSLTSGNNNEQFF. The variable domain in full, with the rest retrieved from reference TRBV5-1 and TRBJ2-1, is KAGVTQTPRYLIKTRGQQVTLSCSPISGHRSVSWYQQTPGQGLQFLFEYFSETQRNKGNFPGRFSGRQFSNSRSEMNVSTLELGDSALYLCASSLTSGNNNEQFFGPGTRLTVL.

The chain has TRBV7-3 and TRBJ2-1, with TRBD1 matching over 7 bases. Looked up from germline, CDR1 is SGHTA and CDR2 is FQGTGA. With 2 bases clipped from V and 3 bases from J, the junction kept 1 base outside the gene matches. This CDR3 is 14 amino acids long. The CDR3 region is CASSLDRDYNEQFF. The CDR3 DNA is TGTGCCAGCAGCTTAGACAGGGACTACAATGAGCAGTTCTTC. Full variable domain (missing parts from reference TRBV7-3 and TRBJ2-1): GAGVSQTPSNKVTEKGKYVELRCDPISGHTALYWYRQSLGQGPEFLIYFQGTGAADDSGLPNDRFFAVRPEGSVSTLKIQRTERGDSAVYLCASSLDRDYNEQFFGPGTRLTVL.